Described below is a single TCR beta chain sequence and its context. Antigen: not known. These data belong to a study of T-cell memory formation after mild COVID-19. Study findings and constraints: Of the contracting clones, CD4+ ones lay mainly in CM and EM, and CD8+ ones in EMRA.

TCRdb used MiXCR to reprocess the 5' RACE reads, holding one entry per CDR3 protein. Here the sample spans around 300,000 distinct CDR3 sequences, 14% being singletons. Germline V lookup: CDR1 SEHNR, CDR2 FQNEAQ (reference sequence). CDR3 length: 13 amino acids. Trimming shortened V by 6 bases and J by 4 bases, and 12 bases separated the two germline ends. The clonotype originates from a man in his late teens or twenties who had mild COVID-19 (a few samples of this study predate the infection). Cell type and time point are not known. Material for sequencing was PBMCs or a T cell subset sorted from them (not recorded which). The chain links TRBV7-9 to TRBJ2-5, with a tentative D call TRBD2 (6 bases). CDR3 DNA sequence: TGTGCCAGCAGGGATGGGGGGTTAGAGACCCAGTACTTC. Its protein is CASRDGGLETQYF.